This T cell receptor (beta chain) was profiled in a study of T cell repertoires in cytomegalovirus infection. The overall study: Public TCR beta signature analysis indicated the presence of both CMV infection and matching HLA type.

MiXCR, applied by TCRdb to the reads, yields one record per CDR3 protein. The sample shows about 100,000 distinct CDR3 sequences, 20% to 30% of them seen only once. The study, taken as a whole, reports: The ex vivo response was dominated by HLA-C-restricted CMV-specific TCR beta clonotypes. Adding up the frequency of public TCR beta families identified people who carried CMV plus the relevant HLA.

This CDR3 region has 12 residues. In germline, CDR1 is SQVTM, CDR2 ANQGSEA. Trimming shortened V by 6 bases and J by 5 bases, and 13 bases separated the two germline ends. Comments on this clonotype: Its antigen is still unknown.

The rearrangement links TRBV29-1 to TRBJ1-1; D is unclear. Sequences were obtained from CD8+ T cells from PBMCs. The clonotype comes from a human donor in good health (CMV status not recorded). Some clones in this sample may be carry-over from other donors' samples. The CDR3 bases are TGCAGCGTGGACGGTCTCGGGACTGAAGCTTTCTTT. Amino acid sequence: CSVDGLGTEAFF.